The T cell receptor (beta chain) described here comes from a study of CXCR3-negative and CXCR3-positive naive CD8 T cells. Overall study results and limits: In cryopreserved cells, CXCR3 expression partially decreased, and fresh PBMCs were used in most assays. Relative to memory CD8+ cells, whose diversity was much lower, both naive subsets had comparably high diversity. TRB CDR3s were more hydrophobic in CXCR3-positive than in CXCR3-negative naive cells.

All TRB cDNA libraries came from 5' RACE performed with UMI labels. With the 5' RACE reads reprocessed, TCRdb shows one record per CDR3 protein and no DNA. The sample includes roughly 100,000 distinct CDR3 sequences. Comments on this clonotype: The antigen remains undetermined.

All CD8+ T cell subsets were sorted in triplicate at 330,000 or so cells each. Within the CD8+ T cell compartment, naive cells were CD45RO-CCR7+CD27+CD95-. Germline lookup yields CDR1 MNHEY and CDR2 SMNVEV (reference sequence). The CDR3 has 14 residues. The sequencing sample was made of naive CXCR3+ CD8+ T cells from blood. As to subset: CD45RO-CCR7+CD27+CD95- naive CD8+ T cells expressing CXCR3 (TNR3+). The chain couples TRBV27 to TRBJ1-5; TCRdb names TRBD1, which stays unverified in the absence of DNA. The clonotype comes from a human donor in good health. Some clones in this sample may be carry-over from other donors' samples. CDR3 region: CATQQGGSNQPQHF.